Included here is one T cell receptor beta chain sequence, with context. This sample was taken from a study of blood T cell repertoires in COVID-19. Looking at the study overall: Both acute and convalescent COVID-19 samples were obtained from the United States, Italy and Spain. In each case, the material was cDNA or gDNA derived from T cells, B-cell-depleted T cells, or PBMCs.

J lost 0 bases, V lost 5 bases, and 3 bases had no gene match. Germline loops: CDR1 SGHTA, CDR2 FQGNSA. This CDR3 region has 16 residues. Study processing details: Counts of nucleated cells, estimated from reference gene primer amplification, were obtained. Repertoires were generated with immunoSEQ multiplex PCR, while TCRdb's copy carries only in-frame clones and drops some. The V and J calls and clone size are taken from that table; D and trimming were inferred from the DNA. The sample yields under 150,000 clones, around four fifths seen once. Sequenced: peripheral blood. The rearrangement joins TRBV7-2 to TRBJ2-6, with TRBD2 matching 8 bases. The source of this sequence is a human donor in a cohort sampled during active COVID-19. CDR3 region: CASSPSGGSGANVLTF. CDR3 sequence (DNA): TGTGCCAGCAGCCCGAGCGGGGGCTCTGGGGCCAACGTCCTGACTTTC.